These T cell receptor beta chains were read from a single sample in a study of T cell repertoires in cytomegalovirus infection. TCRdb independently ran MiXCR on the reads; one entry per CDR3 protein. This table has around 180,000 distinct CDR3 sequences, approximately 30% appearing once. What was sequenced was PBMCs. The receptors were gathered from a human donor in good health (CMV status not recorded). Some clones in this sample may be carry-over from other donors' samples. The CDR3 runs from the conserved cysteine through the conserved F or W.

V	J	CDR3
TRBV7-2	TRBJ2-7	CASSRYLGGTQSYEQYF
TRBV20-1	TRBJ2-1	CSARDALSLDEQFF
TRBV7-3	TRBJ2-2	CASSLTGGARTGELFF
TRBV2	TRBJ1-2	CASSVGPQGYTF
TRBV6-5	TRBJ2-1	CASSPLAGGPYNEQFF
TRBV27	TRBJ2-3	CASTPRGSDTQYF
TRBV7-3	TRBJ2-5	CASSPPGQNGGETQYF
TRBV7-6	TRBJ2-1	CASSSRRLAGGRDEQFF
TRBV11-2	TRBJ2-1	CASSLPAAEQFF
TRBV12-3/TRBV12-4	TRBJ2-7	CASSLEAGTLSYEQYF
TRBV11-3	TRBJ2-3	CASSSSVGFTDTQYF
TRBV7-8	TRBJ1-1	CASSSRTGTMNTEAFF
TRBV7-2	TRBJ2-5	CASSLWVQETQYF
TRBV25-1	TRBJ2-5	CASSPALETQYF
TRBV11-2	TRBJ2-1	CASSLRAGGYNEQFF
TRBV6-2/TRBV6-3	TRBJ1-1	CASSPNAVFGTEAFF
TRBV29-1	TRBJ2-7	CSVEEGRGDEQYF
TRBV6-1	TRBJ1-6	CASTLGGGTGESPLHF
TRBV7-2	TRBJ1-4	CASANGGGSSGEKLFF
TRBV7-3	TRBJ2-3	CASSPGAGESDTQYF
TRBV7-9	TRBJ1-2	CAVSTGQRTSYTF
TRBV20-1	TRBJ2-3	CSARGHPWAGGKPDTQYF
TRBV28	TRBJ2-5	CASRNPIGGGAKTQYF
TRBV7-2	TRBJ2-2	CASSRWGGELFF
TRBV7-2	TRBJ2-3	CASSSGTSGGTDTQYF
TRBV7-2	TRBJ2-2	CASSSKRGGTGELFF
TRBV10-3	TRBJ2-7	CASSLDRVVHEQYF
TRBV4-3	TRBJ1-5	CASSQDRRQPQHF
TRBV7-8	TRBJ2-1	CASTDNYEGGIFYNEQFF
TRBV19	TRBJ2-1	CASSKERYPYNEQFF
TRBV12-3/TRBV12-4	TRBJ2-1	CASSSHTRGINEQFF
TRBV14	TRBJ2-7	CASSAGPYEQYF
TRBV7-2	TRBJ2-7	CASSLEEGRQYF
TRBV29-1	TRBJ1-2	CSVEDSRGGGYTF
TRBV5-1	TRBJ2-5	CASSPGPGETQYF
TRBV12-3/TRBV12-4	TRBJ2-2	CANSYVSGVVNGELFF
TRBV2	TRBJ1-5	CASRKDISNQPQHF
TRBV4-1	TRBJ2-7	CASSQGPLSYEQYF
TRBV7-4	TRBJ1-2	CASSSLTTLHYGYTF
TRBV5-6	TRBJ1-6	CASSLKDPWRSPLHF
TRBV7-8	TRBJ1-2	CASSLNLLPGDYGYTF
TRBV7-2	TRBJ2-7	CASSLSSTGTYEQYF
TRBV29-1	TRBJ2-7	CSVDSPPGYEQYF
TRBV6-5	TRBJ1-4	CASSYGENEKLFF